This T cell receptor beta chain was recorded in a study of control samples from healthy donors and cancer patients. V shed 3 bases and J shed 1 base, with 7 bases lying between them. The CDR3 loop spans 13 amino acids. Germline CDR1 DFQATT, CDR2 SNEGSKA (reference sequence). TCRdb's copy holds only in-frame clones and misses some; the assay was immunoSEQ multiplex PCR. Here the sample spans roughly 100,000 clones, 86% being singletons. V usage is TRBV20-1 and J usage is TRBJ1-5; D possibly corresponds to TRBD1 (5 bases). The sample consisted of blood. This TCR was sampled from a woman aged 45-65 years in good health. The CDR3 reads CSASEGSNQPQHF. DNA of the CDR3: TGCAGTGCTAGTGAGGGGAGCAATCAGCCCCAGCATTTT.